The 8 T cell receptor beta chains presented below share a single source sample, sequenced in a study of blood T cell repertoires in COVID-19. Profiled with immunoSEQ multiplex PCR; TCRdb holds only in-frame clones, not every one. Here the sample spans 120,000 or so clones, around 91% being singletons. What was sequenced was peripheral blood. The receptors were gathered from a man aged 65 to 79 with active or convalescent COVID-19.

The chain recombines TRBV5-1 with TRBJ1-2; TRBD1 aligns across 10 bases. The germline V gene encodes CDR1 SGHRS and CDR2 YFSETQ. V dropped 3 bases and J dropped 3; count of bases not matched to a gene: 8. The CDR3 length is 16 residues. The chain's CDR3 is CASSWGDRGLDYGYTF. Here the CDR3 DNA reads TGCGCCAGCAGCTGGGGGGACAGGGGACTCGACTATGGCTACACCTTC.

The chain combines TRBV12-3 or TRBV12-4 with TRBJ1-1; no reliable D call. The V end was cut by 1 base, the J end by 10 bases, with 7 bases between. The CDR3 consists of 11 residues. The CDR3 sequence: CASSLGLGAFF. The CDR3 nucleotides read TGTGCCAGCAGTTTAGGACTAGGAGCTTTCTTT.

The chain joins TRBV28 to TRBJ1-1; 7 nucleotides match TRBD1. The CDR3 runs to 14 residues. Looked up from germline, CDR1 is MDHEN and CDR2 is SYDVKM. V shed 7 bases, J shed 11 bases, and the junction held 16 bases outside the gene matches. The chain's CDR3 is CASTLSPQQGRAFF. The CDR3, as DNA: TGTGCCAGCACCTTATCCCCGCAACAGGGGAGGGCTTTCTTT.

The CDR3 is CASSPQGQGGEQYF. The CDR3 DNA is TGTGCCAGCTCACCACAAGGACAGGGAGGTGAGCAGTACTTC. This rearrangement joins TRBV18 to TRBJ2-7; 8 bases fit TRBD1. The ends lost 1 base at V and 7 bases at J; junction bases unmatched: 6. Germline loops: CDR1 KGHSH, CDR2 LQKENI. CDR3 length equals 14 residues.

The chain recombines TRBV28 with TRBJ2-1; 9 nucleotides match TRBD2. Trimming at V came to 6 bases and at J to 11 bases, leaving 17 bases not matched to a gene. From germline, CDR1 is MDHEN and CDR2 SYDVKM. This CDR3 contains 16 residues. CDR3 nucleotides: TGTGCCAGCAGCCCGATCTTGGATTCCCTAGCGGGACAGCAGTTCTTC. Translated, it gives CASSPILDSLAGQQFF.

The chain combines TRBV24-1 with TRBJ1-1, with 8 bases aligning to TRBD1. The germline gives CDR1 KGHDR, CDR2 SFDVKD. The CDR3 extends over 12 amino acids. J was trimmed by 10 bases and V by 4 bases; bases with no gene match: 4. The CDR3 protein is CATSDPDRGAFF. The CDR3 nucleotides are TGTGCCACCAGTGACCCCGACAGGGGAGCTTTCTTT.

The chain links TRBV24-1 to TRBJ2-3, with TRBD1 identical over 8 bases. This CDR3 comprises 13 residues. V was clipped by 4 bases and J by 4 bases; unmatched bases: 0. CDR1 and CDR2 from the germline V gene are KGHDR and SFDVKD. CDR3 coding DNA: TGTGCCACCAGTGAGACAGGGGCAGATACGCAGTATTTT. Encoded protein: CATSETGADTQYF.

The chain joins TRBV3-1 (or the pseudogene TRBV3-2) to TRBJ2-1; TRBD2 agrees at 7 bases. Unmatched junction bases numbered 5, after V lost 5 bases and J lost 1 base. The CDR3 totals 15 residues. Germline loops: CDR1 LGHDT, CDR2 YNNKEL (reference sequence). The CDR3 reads CASSYGLVSYNEQFF. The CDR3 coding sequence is TGTGCCAGCAGCTACGGACTAGTTTCCTACAATGAGCAGTTCTTC.